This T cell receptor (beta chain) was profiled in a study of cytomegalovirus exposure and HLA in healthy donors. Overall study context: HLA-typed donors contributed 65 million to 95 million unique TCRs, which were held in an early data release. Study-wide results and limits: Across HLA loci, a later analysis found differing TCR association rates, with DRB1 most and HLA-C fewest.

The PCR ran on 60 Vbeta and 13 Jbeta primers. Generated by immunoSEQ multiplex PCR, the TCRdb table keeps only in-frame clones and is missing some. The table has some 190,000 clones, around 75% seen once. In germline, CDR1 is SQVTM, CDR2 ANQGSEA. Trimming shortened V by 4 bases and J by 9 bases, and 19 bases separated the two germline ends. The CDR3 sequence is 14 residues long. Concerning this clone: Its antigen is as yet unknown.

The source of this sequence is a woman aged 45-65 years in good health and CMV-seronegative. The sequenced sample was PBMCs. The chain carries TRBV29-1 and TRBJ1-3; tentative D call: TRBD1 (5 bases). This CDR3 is CSVGGAESGGTIYF. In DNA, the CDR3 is TGCAGCGTTGGCGGGGCGGAGAGCGGCGGCACCATATATTTT. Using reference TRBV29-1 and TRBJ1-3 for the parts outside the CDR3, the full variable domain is SAVISQKPSRDICQRGTSLTIQCQVDSQVTMMFWYRQQPGQSLTLIATANQGSEATYESGFVIDKFPISRPNLTFSTLTVSNMSPEDSSIYLCSVGGAESGGTIYFGEGSWLTVV.